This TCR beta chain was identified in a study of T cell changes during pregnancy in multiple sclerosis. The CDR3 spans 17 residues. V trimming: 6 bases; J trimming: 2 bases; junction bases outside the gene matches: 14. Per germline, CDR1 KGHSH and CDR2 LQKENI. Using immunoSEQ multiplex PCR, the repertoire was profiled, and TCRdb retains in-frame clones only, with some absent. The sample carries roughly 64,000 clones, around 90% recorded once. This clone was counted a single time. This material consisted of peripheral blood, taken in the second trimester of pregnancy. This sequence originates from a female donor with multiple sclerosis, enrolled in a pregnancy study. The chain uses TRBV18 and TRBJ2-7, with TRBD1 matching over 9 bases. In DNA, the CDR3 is TGTGCCAGCTCCCCTAAAGGCCCGGGACAGGGTCCCTACGAGCAGTACTTC. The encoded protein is CASSPKGPGQGPYEQYF.